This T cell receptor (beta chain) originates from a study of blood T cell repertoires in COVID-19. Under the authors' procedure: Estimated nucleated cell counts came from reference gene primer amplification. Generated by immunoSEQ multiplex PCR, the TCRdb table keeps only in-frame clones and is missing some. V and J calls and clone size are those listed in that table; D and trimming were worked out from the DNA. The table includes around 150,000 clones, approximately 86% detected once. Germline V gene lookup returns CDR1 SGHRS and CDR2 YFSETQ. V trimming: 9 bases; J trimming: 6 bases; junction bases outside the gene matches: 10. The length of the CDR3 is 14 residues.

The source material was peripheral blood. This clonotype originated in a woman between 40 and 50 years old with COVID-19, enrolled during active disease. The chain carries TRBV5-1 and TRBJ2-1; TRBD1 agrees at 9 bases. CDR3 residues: CATNPGQGLNEQFF. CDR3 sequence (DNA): TGCGCCACTAATCCGGGACAGGGTCTCAATGAGCAGTTCTTC.